These T cell receptor beta chains were read from a single sample in a study of shared clonotypes between healthy human individuals. Here immunoSEQ multiplex PCR was the method, and the copy in TCRdb shows in-frame clones only, minus some. Counted here are under 650,000 clones, about 95% occurring once; the ten biggest clones make up 0.055% to 0.075%. The sequenced material came from naive CD4+ T cells sorted from blood. The receptors were gathered from a woman aged 25 to 39 in good health. Both conserved end residues are part of each CDR3. The D gene is left open where the match is weak. Clone size is not always given. Where it is, it says once, few, many or a class for expanded clones.

d_call	j_call	v_call	clone_size	cdr3_nt	cdr3_aa
NA	TRBJ2-3	TRBV28	NA	TGTGCCAGCAGTTTAGACGTGGATACGCAGTATTTT	CASSLDVDTQYF
NA	TRBJ2-2	TRBV4-1	NA	TGCGCCAGCAGCCAAGATCAATACAGCCCCCGAACCGGGGAGCTGTTTTTT	CASSQDQYSPRTGELFF
NA	TRBJ2-7	TRBV20-1	NA	TGCAGTGCTAGAAATACGGTCGAGCAGTACTTC	CSARNTVEQYF
NA	TRBJ2-1	TRBV7-9	once	TGTGCCAGCAGCTTAGAGGCCATGAGTGATAGGTCCTACAATGAGCAGTTCTTC	CASSLEAMSDRSYNEQFF
TRBD1	TRBJ2-7	TRBV18	NA	TGTGCCAGCTCACCCTCCTTGGGGACAGAGTCCTACGAGCAGTACTTC	CASSPSLGTESYEQYF
TRBD2	TRBJ2-2	TRBV5-1	NA	TGCGCCAGCACAGCGGGAGGGCCCGGGGAGCTGTTTTTT	CASTAGGPGELFF
TRBD2	TRBJ2-1	TRBV11-2	NA	TGTGCCAGCAGCCCACTACCACTAGCGGGTGTTAACAATGAGCAGTTCTTC	CASSPLPLAGVNNEQFF
NA	TRBJ2-7	TRBV5-4	NA	TGTGCCAGCAGCTTGGGGTCCGGGAGCCTCGGCGAGCAGTACTTC	CASSLGSGSLGEQYF
NA	TRBJ1-2	TRBV7-9	once	TGTGCCAGCAGCTTACAGGGGTATGGCTACACCTTC	CASSLQGYGYTF
NA	TRBJ1-4	TRBV5-5	NA	TGTGCCAGCAGCTTAGCCGGGACCCCAACTAATGAAAAACTGTTTTTT	CASSLAGTPTNEKLFF
NA	TRBJ1-1	TRBV28	few	TGTGCCAGCAGTTTATGGACTGAAGCTTTCTTT	CASSLWTEAFF
NA	TRBJ2-7	TRBV2	NA	TGTGCCAGCAGTCTCCGGGACGGGCAGTACTTC	CASSLRDGQYF
TRBD1	TRBJ1-2	TRBV10-2	NA	TGCGCCAGCAGCTCCGACAGGGGTTCAGCTAACTATGGCTACACCTTC	CASSSDRGSANYGYTF
NA	TRBJ2-2	TRBV28	once	TGTGCCAGCTCATTACAGGGAACCGGGGAGCTGTTTTTT	CASSLQGTGELFF
TRBD1	TRBJ2-7	TRBV5-1	NA	TGCGCCAGCAGCAGGGACAGTAACTACGAGCAGTACTTC	CASSRDSNYEQYF
NA	TRBJ2-1	TRBV19	NA	TGTGCCAGTATTGACGGGGGGCTGAATGAGCAGTTCTTC	CASIDGGLNEQFF
TRBD1	TRBJ1-3	TRBV5-4	NA	TGTGCCAGCAGACCAGGGACAGCGGGAAACACCATATATTTT	CASRPGTAGNTIYF
NA	TRBJ1-5	TRBV7-9	NA	TGTGCCAGCAGCTTAGGACCAGGGAGAGAGAATCAGCCCCAGCATTTT	CASSLGPGRENQPQHF
NA	TRBJ2-5	TRBV11-2	NA	TGTGCCAGCAGCTTAATTAGGGGCCGAGAGACCCAGTACTTC	CASSLIRGRETQYF
NA	TRBJ2-7	TRBV11-3	NA	TGTGCCAGCTCCCGGGGGAGAGGCTACGAGCAGTACTTC	CASSRGRGYEQYF
TRBD1	TRBJ2-5	TRBV27	NA	TGTGCCAGCACCCCCGGACAGGGGGCTGTGGAGACCCAGTACTTC	CASTPGQGAVETQYF
TRBD2	TRBJ2-1	TRBV4-1	NA	TGCGCCAGCAGCCAGGATACGGGACTAGCGGGGTACAATGAGCAGTTCTTC	CASSQDTGLAGYNEQFF
TRBD2	TRBJ2-7	TRBV7-9	NA	TGTGCCAGCAGCTTAGCGAGACTAGCGGGGAAGTCCTACGAGCAGTACTTC	CASSLARLAGKSYEQYF
NA	TRBJ2-3	TRBV6-1	once	TGTGCCAGCAGTGGACCGGTGGATACGCAGTATTTT	CASSGPVDTQYF
NA	TRBJ1-1	TRBV5-1	NA	TGCGCCAGCAGCTCCCGGGGTGACACTGAAGCTTTCTTT	CASSSRGDTEAFF
NA	TRBJ2-2	TRBV5-1	NA	TGCGCCAGCGCCCTGGGATCGACTTACAACACCGGGGAGCTGTTTTTT	CASALGSTYNTGELFF
NA	TRBJ1-1	TRBV29-1	NA	TGCAGCGTCGGGGGGGCCACTGAAGCTTTCTTT	CSVGGATEAFF
TRBD1	TRBJ1-1	TRBV10-3	NA	TGTGCCATCGGGGACAGGGGGCGGGCTGAAGCTTTCTTT	CAIGDRGRAEAFF
NA	TRBJ2-2	TRBV29-1	NA	TGCAGCGTTAGACGCAGGACAGTTAACACCGACGGGGAGCTGTTTTTT	CSVRRRTVNTDGELFF
NA	TRBJ2-3	TRBV12-2	NA	TGTGCAAGTCGCCCGGGCCCTAGCGGGATTAGAGATACGCAGTATTTT	CASRPGPSGIRDTQYF
NA	TRBJ2-3	TRBV29-1	NA	TGCAGCGTTGCTTCGGCTGAGCGGGGCACAGATACGCAGTATTTT	CSVASAERGTDTQYF
TRBD1	TRBJ2-6	TRBV5-1	NA	TGCGCCAGCAGCCGGGACAGTGGCTCTGGGGCCAACGTCCTGACTTTC	CASSRDSGSGANVLTF
NA	TRBJ1-2	TRBV9	NA	TGTGCCAGCAGCGGAGCCAGGGCTGGGGATAACTATGGCTACACCTTC	CASSGARAGDNYGYTF
TRBD2	TRBJ2-6	TRBV28	NA	TGTGCCAGCAGTTCCAGCGGGACGTCTGGGGCCAACGTCCTGACTTTC	CASSSSGTSGANVLTF
NA	TRBJ1-1	TRBV10-1	NA	TGCGCCAGCAGTGAGTCGCAGGGGCATAGCACTGAAGCTTTCTTT	CASSESQGHSTEAFF
NA	TRBJ1-4	TRBV5-3	NA	TGTGCCAGCAGCTTGGTAGGGAATGAAAAACTGTTTTTT	CASSLVGNEKLFF
NA	TRBJ2-1	TRBV11-2	NA	TGTGCCAGCAGCTTAGATGTGATGACTACCTACAATGAGCAGTTCTTC	CASSLDVMTTYNEQFF
NA	TRBJ1-1	TRBV28	NA	TGTGCCAGCAGCTGGGCGGACGGAACTGAAGCTTTCTTT	CASSWADGTEAFF
NA	TRBJ1-1	TRBV5-1	once	TGCGCCAGCAGCCCATTTCAATTTGTCTACGAAGCTTTCTTT	CASSPFQFVYEAFF
NA	TRBJ2-7	TRBV19	NA	TGTGCCAGTAGTATCCCGGGACGGAACTCCTACGAGCAGTACTTC	CASSIPGRNSYEQYF
NA	TRBJ2-6	TRBV19	NA	TGTGCCAGTAGTCTGCAGGGGACCTCTGGGGCCAACGTCCTGACTTTC	CASSLQGTSGANVLTF
NA	TRBJ1-4	TRBV6-5	NA	TGTGCCAGCAGTTACTCATCAACTAATGAAAAACTGTTTTTT	CASSYSSTNEKLFF
NA	TRBJ2-5	TRBV11-2	NA	TGTGCCAGCAGCTTAGATCGCGTGGAAACCCTCCAAGAGACCCAGTACTTC	CASSLDRVETLQETQYF
TRBD2	TRBJ2-3	TRBV19	NA	TGTGCCAGTAGTACTAGCGGGACCGCAGATACGCAGTATTTT	CASSTSGTADTQYF
NA	TRBJ1-2	TRBV6-6	NA	TGTGCCAGCCGCCTCTGGGGCTACACCTTC	CASRLWGYTF
NA	TRBJ2-5	TRBV4-1	NA	TGCGCCAGCAGCAGATGGCTGGCGGAGACCCAGTACTTC	CASSRWLAETQYF
NA	TRBJ2-1	TRBV7-8	NA	TGTGCCAGCAGCCGCTCGCGGGGCTTCGAGTCAATCTACAATGAGCAGTTCTTC	CASSRSRGFESIYNEQFF
NA	TRBJ2-5	TRBV7-9	NA	TGTGCCAGCAGCTTACTACTGGGGGTGCCTCAAGAGACCCAGTACTTC	CASSLLLGVPQETQYF
TRBD2	TRBJ2-3	TRBV7-3	NA	TGTGCCAGCAGCTCGGGACTAGCGGAAAAGGGGGCAGATACGCAGTATTTT	CASSSGLAEKGADTQYF
NA	TRBJ2-1	TRBV6-4	NA	TGTGCCAGCAGTGACTCTCCGGGAGCGAACAATGAGCAGTTCTTC	CASSDSPGANNEQFF
NA	TRBJ2-7	TRBV20-1	NA	TGCAGTGCTGCGGACAGCTACGAGCAGTACTTC	CSAADSYEQYF
TRBD2	TRBJ2-1	TRBV4-2	once	TGTGCCAGCAGCCCCACGCCGTTAGCGGGAGAGTACAATGAGCAGTTCTTC	CASSPTPLAGEYNEQFF